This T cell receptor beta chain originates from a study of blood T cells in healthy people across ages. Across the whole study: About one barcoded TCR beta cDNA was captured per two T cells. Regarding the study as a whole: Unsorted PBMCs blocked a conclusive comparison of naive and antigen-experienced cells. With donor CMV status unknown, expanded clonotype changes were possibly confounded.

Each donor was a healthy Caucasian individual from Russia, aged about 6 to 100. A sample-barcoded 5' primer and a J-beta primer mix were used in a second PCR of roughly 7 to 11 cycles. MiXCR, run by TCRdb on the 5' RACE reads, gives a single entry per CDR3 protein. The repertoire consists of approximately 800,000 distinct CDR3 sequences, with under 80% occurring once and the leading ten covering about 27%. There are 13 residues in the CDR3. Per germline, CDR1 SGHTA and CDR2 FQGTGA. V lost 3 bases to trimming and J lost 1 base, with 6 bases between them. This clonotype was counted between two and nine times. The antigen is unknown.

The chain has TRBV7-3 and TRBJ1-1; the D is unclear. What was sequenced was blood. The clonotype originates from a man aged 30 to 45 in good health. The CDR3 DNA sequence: TGTGCCAGCAGCTTTACAGAGAACACTGAAGCTTTCTTT. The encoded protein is CASSFTENTEAFF.